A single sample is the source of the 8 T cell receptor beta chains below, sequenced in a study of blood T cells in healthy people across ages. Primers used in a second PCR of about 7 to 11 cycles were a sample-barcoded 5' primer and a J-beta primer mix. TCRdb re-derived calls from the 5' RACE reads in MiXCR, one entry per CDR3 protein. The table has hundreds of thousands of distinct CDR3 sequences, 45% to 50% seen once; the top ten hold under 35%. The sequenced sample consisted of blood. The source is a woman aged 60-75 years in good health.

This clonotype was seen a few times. DNA of the CDR3: TGTGCCAGCAGTTACATACAGGATAATCAGCCCCAGCATTTT. Encoded protein: CASSYIQDNQPQHF. This chain joins TRBV6-2 or TRBV6-3 and TRBJ1-5, with D possibly being TRBD1 (5 bases). This CDR3 is 14 amino acids long. Germline V gene lookup returns CDR1 MNHEY and CDR2 SVGEGT. The ends were cut back, 2 bases at V and 4 bases at J, with 9 bases in the middle.

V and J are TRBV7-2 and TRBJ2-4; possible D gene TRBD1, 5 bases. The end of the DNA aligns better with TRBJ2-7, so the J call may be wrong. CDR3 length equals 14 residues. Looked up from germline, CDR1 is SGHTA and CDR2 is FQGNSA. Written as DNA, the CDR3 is TGTGCCAGCAGCTTAGTGTCCGCAGGGTACGAGCAGTACTTC. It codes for CASSLVSAGYEQYF.

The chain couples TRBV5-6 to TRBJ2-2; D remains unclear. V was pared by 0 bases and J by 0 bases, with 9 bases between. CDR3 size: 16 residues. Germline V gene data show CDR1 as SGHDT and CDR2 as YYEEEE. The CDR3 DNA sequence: TGTGCCAGCAGCTTGGGAGCACTCGCGAACACCGGGGAGCTGTTTTTT. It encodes CASSLGALANTGELFF.

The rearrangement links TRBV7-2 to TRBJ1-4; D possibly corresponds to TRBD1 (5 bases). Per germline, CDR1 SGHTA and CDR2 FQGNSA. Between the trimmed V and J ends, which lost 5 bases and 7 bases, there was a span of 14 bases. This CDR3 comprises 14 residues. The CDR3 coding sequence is TGTGCCAGCAGCCGGAATGGAAGGGGTGAAAAACTGTTTTTT. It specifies CASSRNGRGEKLFF.

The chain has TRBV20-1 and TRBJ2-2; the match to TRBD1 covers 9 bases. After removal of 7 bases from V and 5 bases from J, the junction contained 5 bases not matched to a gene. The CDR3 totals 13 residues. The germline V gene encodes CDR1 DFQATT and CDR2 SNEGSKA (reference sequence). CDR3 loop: CSVAQGATGELFF. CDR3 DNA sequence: TGCAGTGTTGCACAGGGGGCTACCGGGGAGCTGTTTTTT.

This chain's CDR3 is CASSPRPRDYEQYF. The CDR3 nucleotides read TGTGCCAGCTCACCCAGGCCGCGGGACTACGAGCAGTACTTC. The V gene is TRBV18, the J gene TRBJ2-7; possibly TRBD2 for D (6 bases). CDR1 is KGHSH, CDR2 LQKENI, per germline. The CDR3 has 14 amino acids. Trimming removed 3 bases at V and 3 bases at J, with 12 bases between.

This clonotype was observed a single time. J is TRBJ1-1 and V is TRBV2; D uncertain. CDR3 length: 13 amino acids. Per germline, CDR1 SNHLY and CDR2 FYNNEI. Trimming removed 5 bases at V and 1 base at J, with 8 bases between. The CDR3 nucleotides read TGTGCCAGCAGTAGGGAGAGGAACACTGAAGCTTTCTTT. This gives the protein CASSRERNTEAFF.

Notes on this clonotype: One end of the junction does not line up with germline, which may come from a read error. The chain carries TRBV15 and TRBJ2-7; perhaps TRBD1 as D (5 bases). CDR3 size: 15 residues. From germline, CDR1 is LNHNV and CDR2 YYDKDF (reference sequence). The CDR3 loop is CATSIDSASSYEQYF. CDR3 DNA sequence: TGCGCCACCAGCATCGACAGCGCGAGCTCCTACGAGCAGTACTTC. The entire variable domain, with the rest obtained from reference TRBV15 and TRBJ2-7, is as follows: DAMVIQNPRYQVTQFGKPVTLSCSQTLNHNVMYWYQQKSSQAPKLLFHYYDKDFNNEADTPDNFQSRRPNTSFCFLDIRSPGLGDTAMYLCATSIDSASSYEQYFGPGTRLTVT.